The clone carrying this T cell receptor beta chain was seen a single time. Its antigen is not identified. The PCR contained 60 Vbeta and 13 Jbeta primers. Using immunoSEQ multiplex PCR, the repertoire was profiled, and TCRdb retains in-frame clones only, with some absent. The sample yields about 120,000 clones, 73% seen once. The germline CDR1 and CDR2 sequences are KGHSH and LQKENI. The V and J ends lost 6 bases and 4 bases respectively, with 16 bases between them. This CDR3 region has 14 residues. Each donor was nominally healthy when sampled (though unrecorded immune exposures were likely). This sample is part of a study of cytomegalovirus exposure and HLA in healthy donors. Findings and limits, study-wide: Among the sequence variants, a highly shared cluster was likely an artifact of sequencing. Researchers counted some 150 TCR beta chains as cytomegalovirus-associated.

Sequencing was done on a sample of PBMCs. The clonotype originates from a woman aged 40 to 49 in good health and CMV-seronegative. J is TRBJ2-7 and V is TRBV18; D might be TRBD1 (6 bases). In nucleotides, the CDR3 is TGTGCCAGCTCTACAGGGAGAACGGGGTACGAGCAGTACTTC. Translated, it gives CASSTGRTGYEQYF.